This T cell receptor (beta chain) was captured by sequencing in a study of blood T cells in healthy people across ages. V was cut by 8 bases and J by 1 base, with 17 bases left in between. This CDR3 has 14 amino acids. From germline, CDR1 is DFQATT and CDR2 SNEGSKA (reference sequence). Researchers isolated at least 7 million PBMCs per sample. A second roughly 6 to 11 cycle PCR used barcoded and J-beta primers. TCRdb passed the 5' RACE reads through MiXCR, listing each CDR3 protein once. Of 1.5 million to 2 million distinct CDR3 sequences in the sample, about 28% were seen once. Sequenced: blood. This sequence joins TRBV20-1 and TRBJ2-5; D uncertain. This receptor was taken from a woman aged 25 to 39 in good health. For the CDR3, the DNA is TGCAGTACTCCCAATCCGGCTTCCCAAGAGACCCAGTACTTC. Its translation is CSTPNPASQETQYF.